The clone carrying this T cell receptor beta chain was seen a handful of times. Its antigen is still unknown. This entry comes from a study of T-cell reconstitution after alpha-beta-depleted transplantation in children. Unique molecular identifiers were incorporated into the prepared TCRbeta library. TCRdb redid the calling of the PCR reads with MiXCR, one entry per CDR3 protein. The sample consists of approximately 130,000 distinct CDR3 sequences, roughly 9.7% of them appearing once. V lost 9 bases, J lost 3 bases, and 15 bases lay in between. Germline CDR1 is ENHRY and CDR2 is SYGVKD. The CDR3 runs 13 residues. Study-wide results and caveats: After transplant, at about two months, alpha-beta T cells were reportedly derived from several hundred expanded graft clones. Newly generated T cells supplied most T-cell counts and diversity one year post-transplant.

The TCR sequence derives from a girl under two years old who had a stem cell transplant for combined immunodeficiency, so the T cells may come from the graft donor. This sequence joins TRBV10-3 and TRBJ2-7; D remains ambiguous. Here the sequenced sample was PBMCs, mostly from graft donor cells, taken 180 days after TCRalphabeta/CD19-depleted stem cell transplant. CDR3 nucleotide sequence: TGTGCCATTCGGTTGGCTAGAGACTACGAGCAGTACTTC. Its protein is CAIRLARDYEQYF.